This TCR beta chain was identified in a study of shared clonotypes between healthy human individuals. This CDR3 is 13 amino acids long. In germline, CDR1 is WNHNN, CDR2 SYGVQD (reference sequence). Trimming removed 4 bases from V and 2 bases from J, with 5 bases in between. This clone was picked up a small number of times. The target antigen is unknown. Assay execution proceeded at the deep level. Here immunoSEQ multiplex PCR was the method, and the copy in TCRdb shows in-frame clones only, minus some. The sample lists some 200,000 clones, over 60% occurring once. Overall study findings and caveats: Compared with clonotypes that all four donors shared, non-shared clonotypes had lower generation probabilities. The study's rarefaction showed incomplete sorted-subset sequencing despite large depth. Clonotype sharing among donors likely depends on sequencing depth.

Sequenced: memory CD4+ T cells sorted from blood. The subset is: CD45RA-negative fraction. The chain couples TRBV10-1 to TRBJ2-2; D gene ambiguous. This receptor was identified in a man aged 30 to 45 in good health. As DNA, the CDR3 is TGCGCCAGCAGTGGAATAAACACCGGGGAGCTGTTTTTT. This gives the protein CASSGINTGELFF.